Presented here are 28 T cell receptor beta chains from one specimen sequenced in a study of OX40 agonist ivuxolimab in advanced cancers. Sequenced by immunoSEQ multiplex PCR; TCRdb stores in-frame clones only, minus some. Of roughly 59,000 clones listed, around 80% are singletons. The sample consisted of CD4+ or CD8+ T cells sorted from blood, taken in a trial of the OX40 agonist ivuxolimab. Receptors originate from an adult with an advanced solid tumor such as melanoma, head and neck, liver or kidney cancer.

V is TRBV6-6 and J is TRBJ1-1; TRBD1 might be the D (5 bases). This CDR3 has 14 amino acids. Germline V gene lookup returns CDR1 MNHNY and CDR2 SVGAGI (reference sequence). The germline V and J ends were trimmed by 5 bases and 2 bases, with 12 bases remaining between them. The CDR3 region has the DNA TGTGCCAGCAGTAGGGGTCCCAGAAACACTGAAGCTTTCTTT. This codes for CASSRGPRNTEAFF.

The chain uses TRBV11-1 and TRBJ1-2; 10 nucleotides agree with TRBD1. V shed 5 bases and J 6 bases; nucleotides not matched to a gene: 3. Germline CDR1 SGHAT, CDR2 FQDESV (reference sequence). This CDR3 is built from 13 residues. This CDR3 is CASSPGTGDGYTF. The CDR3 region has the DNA TGTGCCAGCAGCCCCGGGACAGGGGATGGCTACACCTTC.

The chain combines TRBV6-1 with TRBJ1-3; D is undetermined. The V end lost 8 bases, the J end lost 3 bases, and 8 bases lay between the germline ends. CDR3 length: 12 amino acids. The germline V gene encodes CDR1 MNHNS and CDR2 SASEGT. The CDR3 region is CASDWYGNTIYF. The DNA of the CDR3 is TGTGCCAGCGACTGGTATGGAAACACCATATATTTT.

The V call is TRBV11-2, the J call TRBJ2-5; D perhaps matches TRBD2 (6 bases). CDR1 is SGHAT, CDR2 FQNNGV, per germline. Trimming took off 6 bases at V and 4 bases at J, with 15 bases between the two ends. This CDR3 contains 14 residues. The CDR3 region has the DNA TGTGCCAGCAGTTTCGGGAGCGCCCGAGAGACCCAGTACTTC. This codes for CASSFGSARETQYF.

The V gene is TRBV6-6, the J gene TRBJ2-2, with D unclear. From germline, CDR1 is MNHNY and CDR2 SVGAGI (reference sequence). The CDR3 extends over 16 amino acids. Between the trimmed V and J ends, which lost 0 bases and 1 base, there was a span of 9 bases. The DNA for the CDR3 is TGTGCCAGCAGTTACTCAGGGTTTATGAACACCGGGGAGCTGTTTTTT. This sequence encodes CASSYSGFMNTGELFF.

In nucleotides, the CDR3 is TGTGCCTGGAGTGTACTGGGGAATTCACCCCTCCACTTT. Its protein is CAWSVLGNSPLHF. The chain uses TRBV30 and TRBJ1-6; no clear D. This CDR3 comprises 13 residues. V was pared by 0 bases and J by 7 bases, with 7 bases between. CDR1 GTSNPN and CDR2 SVGIG come from the germline V gene (reference sequence).

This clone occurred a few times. CDR3 protein: CAWSVQQGEYGYTF. In DNA, the CDR3 is TGTGCCTGGAGTGTACAACAGGGGGAATATGGCTACACCTTC. V usage is TRBV30 and J usage is TRBJ1-2; the match to TRBD1 covers 8 bases. Losses at the gene ends were 0 bases for V and 5 bases for J; bases not matched to a gene: 5. The germline CDR1 and CDR2 sequences are GTSNPN and SVGIG (reference sequence). This CDR3 has 14 residues.

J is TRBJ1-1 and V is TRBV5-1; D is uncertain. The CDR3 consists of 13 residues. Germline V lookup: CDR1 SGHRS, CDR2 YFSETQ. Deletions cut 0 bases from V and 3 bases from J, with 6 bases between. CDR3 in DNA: TGCGCCAGCAGCTTGGGGCGGGACACTGAAGCTTTCTTT. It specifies CASSLGRDTEAFF.

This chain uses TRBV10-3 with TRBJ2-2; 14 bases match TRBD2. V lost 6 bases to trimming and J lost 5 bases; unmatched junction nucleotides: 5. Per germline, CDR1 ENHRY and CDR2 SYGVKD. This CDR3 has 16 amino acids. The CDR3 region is CAISQTSGGATGELFF. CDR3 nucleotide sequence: TGTGCCATCAGCCAGACTAGCGGGGGGGCAACCGGGGAGCTGTTTTTT.

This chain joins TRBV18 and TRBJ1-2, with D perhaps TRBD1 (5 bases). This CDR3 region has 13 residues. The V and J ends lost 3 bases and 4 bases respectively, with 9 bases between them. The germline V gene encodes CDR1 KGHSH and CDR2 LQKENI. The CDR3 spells CASSPDRSYGYTF. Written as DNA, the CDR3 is TGTGCCAGCTCACCTGACAGATCCTATGGCTACACCTTC.

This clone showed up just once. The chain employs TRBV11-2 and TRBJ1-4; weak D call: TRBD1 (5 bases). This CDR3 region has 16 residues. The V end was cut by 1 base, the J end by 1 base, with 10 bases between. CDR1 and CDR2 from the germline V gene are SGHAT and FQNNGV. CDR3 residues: CASSLVGDVTNEKLFF. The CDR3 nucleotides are TGTGCCAGCAGCTTAGTAGGGGATGTAACTAATGAAAAACTGTTTTTT.

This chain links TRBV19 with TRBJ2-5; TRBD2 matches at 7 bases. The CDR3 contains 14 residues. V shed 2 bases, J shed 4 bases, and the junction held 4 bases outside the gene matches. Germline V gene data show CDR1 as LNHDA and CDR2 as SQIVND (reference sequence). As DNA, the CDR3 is TGTGCCAGTAGTATACGTCGGGGGGTAGAGACCCAGTACTTC. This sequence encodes CASSIRRGVETQYF. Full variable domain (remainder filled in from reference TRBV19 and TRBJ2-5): DGGITQSPKYLFRKEGQNVTLSCEQNLNHDAMYWYRQDPGQGLRLIYYSQIVNDFQKGDIAEGYSVSREKKESFPLTVTSAQKNPTAFYLCASSIRRGVETQYFGPGTRLLVL.

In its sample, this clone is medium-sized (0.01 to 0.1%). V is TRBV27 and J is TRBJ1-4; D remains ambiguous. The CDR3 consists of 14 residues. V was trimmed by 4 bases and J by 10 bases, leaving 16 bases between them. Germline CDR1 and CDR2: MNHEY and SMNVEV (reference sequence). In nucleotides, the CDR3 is TGTGCCAGCAGTTCCGTGATGAGTGAAAGAAAACTGTTTTTT. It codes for CASSSVMSERKLFF.

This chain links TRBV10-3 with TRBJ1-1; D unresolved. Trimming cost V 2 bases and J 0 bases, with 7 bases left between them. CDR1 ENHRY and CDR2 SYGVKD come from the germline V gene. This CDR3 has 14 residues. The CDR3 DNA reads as TGTGCCATCAGTGAGAGGCAGGTGAACACTGAAGCTTTCTTT. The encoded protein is CAISERQVNTEAFF.

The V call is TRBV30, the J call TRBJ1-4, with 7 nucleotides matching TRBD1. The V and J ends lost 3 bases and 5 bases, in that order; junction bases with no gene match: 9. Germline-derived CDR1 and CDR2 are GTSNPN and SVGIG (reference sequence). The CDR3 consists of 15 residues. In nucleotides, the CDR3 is TGTGCCTGGAGGACAGGGTCCGGACAGAATGAAAAACTGTTTTTT. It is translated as CAWRTGSGQNEKLFF.

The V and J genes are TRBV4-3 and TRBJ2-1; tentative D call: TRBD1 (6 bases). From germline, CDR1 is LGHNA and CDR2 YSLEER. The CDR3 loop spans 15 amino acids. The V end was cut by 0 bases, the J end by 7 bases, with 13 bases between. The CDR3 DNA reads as TGCGCCAGCAGCCAAGATCAGGGGTTTGGGAATGAGCAGTTCTTC. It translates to CASSQDQGFGNEQFF.

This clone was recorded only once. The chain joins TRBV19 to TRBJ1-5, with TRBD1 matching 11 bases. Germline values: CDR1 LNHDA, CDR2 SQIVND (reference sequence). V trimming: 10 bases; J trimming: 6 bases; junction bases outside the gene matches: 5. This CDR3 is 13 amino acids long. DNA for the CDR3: TGTGCCACTAAAGGGACAGGGGGTCAGCCCCAGCATTTT. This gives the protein CATKGTGGQPQHF.

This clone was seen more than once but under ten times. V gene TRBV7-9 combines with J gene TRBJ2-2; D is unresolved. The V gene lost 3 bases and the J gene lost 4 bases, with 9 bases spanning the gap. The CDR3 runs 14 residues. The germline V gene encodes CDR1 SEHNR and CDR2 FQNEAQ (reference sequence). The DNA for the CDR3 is TGTGCCAGCAGCTTTAGGGAAATCACCGGGGAGCTGTTTTTT. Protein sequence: CASSFREITGELFF.

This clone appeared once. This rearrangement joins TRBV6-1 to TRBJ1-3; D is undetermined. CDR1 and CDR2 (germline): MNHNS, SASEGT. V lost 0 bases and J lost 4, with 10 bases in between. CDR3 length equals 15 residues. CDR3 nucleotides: TGTGCCAGCAGTGAAGCATGGCGAGACGGAAACACCATATATTTT. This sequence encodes CASSEAWRDGNTIYF.

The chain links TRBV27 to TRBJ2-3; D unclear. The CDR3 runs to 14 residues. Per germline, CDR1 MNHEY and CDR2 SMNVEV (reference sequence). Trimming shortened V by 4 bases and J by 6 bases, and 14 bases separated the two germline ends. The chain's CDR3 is CASSSPSLGDTQYF. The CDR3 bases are TGTGCCAGCAGTTCCCCCTCGTTGGGGGATACGCAGTATTTT.

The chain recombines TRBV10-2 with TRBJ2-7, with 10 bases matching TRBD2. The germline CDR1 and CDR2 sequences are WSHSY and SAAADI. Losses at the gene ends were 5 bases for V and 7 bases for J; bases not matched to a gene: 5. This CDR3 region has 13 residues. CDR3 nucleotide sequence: TGCGCCAGCAGTAAAGCGGGGGGGGGTGAGCAGTACTTC. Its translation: CASSKAGGGEQYF.

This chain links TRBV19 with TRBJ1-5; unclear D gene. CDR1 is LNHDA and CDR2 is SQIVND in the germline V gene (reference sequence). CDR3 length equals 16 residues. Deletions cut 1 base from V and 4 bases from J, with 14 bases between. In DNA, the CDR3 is TGTGCCAGTAGTATAGTCCCTCCCTTATTAAATCAGCCCCAGCATTTT. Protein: CASSIVPPLLNQPQHF.

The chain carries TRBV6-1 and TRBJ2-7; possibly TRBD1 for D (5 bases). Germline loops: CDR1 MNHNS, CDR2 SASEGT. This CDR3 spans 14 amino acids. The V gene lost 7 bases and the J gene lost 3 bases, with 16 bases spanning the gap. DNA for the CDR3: TGTGCCAGCAAGACAGTACCCTTAGTCTACGAGCAGTACTTC. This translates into CASKTVPLVYEQYF.

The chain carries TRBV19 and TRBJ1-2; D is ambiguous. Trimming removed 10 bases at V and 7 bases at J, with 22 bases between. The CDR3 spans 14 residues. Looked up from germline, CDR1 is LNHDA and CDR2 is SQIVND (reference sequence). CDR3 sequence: CATKRASALSGYTF. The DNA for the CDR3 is TGTGCCACTAAACGGGCTTCTGCCCTCTCTGGCTACACCTTC.

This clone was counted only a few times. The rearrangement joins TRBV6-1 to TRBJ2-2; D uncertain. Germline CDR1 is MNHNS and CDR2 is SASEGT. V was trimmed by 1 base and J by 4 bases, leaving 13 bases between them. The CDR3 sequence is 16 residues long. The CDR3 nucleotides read TGTGCCAGCAGTGAAGGTTCACACGCCGCCACCGGGGAGCTGTTTTTT. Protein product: CASSEGSHAATGELFF.

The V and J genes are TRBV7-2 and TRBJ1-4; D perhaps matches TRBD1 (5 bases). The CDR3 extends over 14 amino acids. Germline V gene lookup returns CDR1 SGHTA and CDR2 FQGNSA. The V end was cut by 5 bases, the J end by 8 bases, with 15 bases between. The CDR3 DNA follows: TGTGCCAGCAGCCCGGACATGTCTCGGGAAAAACTGTTTTTT. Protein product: CASSPDMSREKLFF.

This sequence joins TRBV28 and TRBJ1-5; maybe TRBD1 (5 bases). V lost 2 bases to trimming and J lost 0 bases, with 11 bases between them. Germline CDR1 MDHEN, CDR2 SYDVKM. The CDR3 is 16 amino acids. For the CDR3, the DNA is TGTGCCAGCAGTTTACCCCACCAGGGTAGCAATCAGCCCCAGCATTTT. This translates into CASSLPHQGSNQPQHF. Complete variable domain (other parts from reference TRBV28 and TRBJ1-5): DVKVTQSSRYLVKRTGEKVFLECVQDMDHENMFWYRQDPGLGLRLIYFSYDVKMKEKGDIPEGYSVSREKKERFSLILESASTNQTSMYLCASSLPHQGSNQPQHFGDGTRLSIL.

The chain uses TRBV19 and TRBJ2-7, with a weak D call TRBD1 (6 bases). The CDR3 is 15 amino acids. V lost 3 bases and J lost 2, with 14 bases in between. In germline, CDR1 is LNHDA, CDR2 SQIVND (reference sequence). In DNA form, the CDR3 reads TGTGCCAGTAGTATGGGACACCAAGGGACCTACGAGCAGTACTTC. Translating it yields CASSMGHQGTYEQYF.